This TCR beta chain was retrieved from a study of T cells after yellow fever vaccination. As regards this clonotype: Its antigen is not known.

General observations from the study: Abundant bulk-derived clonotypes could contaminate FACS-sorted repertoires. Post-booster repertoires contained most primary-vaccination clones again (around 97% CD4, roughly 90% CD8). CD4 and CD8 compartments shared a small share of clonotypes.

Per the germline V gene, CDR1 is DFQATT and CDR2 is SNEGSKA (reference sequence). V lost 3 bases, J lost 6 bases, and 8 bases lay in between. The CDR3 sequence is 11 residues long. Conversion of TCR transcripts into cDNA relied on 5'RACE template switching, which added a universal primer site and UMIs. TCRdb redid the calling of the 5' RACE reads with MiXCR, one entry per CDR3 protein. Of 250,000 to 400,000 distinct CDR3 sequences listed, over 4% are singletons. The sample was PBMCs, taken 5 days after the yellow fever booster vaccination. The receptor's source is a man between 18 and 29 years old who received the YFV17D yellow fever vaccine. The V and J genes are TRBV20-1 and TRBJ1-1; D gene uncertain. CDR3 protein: CSASVFPEAFF. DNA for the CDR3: TGCAGTGCTAGTGTTTTTCCTGAAGCTTTCTTT.